In this sample, the clone carrying this T cell receptor (beta chain) turned up many times. As yet, its antigen is unknown. Germline V lookup: CDR1 LGHNA, CDR2 YNFKEQ. This CDR3 is 12 amino acids long. V trimming: 4 bases; J trimming: 12 bases; junction bases outside the gene matches: 5. The data belong to a study of early T cells in non-severe SARS-CoV-2 infection. Study-wide points: Matching against VDJdb likely underestimated virus-specific expansions, favoring anti-spike CD8.

Individual cDNA molecules were tagged with unique molecular identifiers. Using its own MiXCR run on the 5' RACE reads, TCRdb lists one record per CDR3 protein. Counted here are 53,000 or so distinct CDR3 sequences, 9.5% to 15% occurring once; the ten biggest clones make up roughly 2.5%. The V and J genes are TRBV4-2 and TRBJ1-2, with TRBD1 matching 10 bases. Sequencing was performed on whole blood, taken at baseline. This TCR came from an adult who was a healthcare worker with PCR-confirmed SARS-CoV-2 infection or an uninfected control (not recorded which). The CDR3 sequence is CASSRGTGEDTF. CDR3 DNA: TGTGCCAGCAGCCGTGGGACAGGGGAAGACACCTTC.